This TCR beta chain was obtained from a study of cytomegalovirus exposure and HLA in healthy donors. V shed 3 bases and J shed 6 bases, with 7 bases lying between them. Germline-derived CDR1 and CDR2 are DFQATT and SNEGSKA (reference sequence). The CDR3 has 11 amino acids. PCR amplification relied on 60 Vbeta primers (plus 13 Jbeta primers). The assay was immunoSEQ multiplex PCR, and TCRdb's table has in-frame clones only and misses some. This table holds 140,000 to 150,000 clones, roughly 65% found once. Broader study findings: The authors assumed roughly uniform sequencing depth across donors for presence/absence analyses. Upon later analysis, HLA-associated TCR beta chains proved more clonally expanded than other, equally common chains. The investigators catalogued 180 or so TCR beta chains as cytomegalovirus-associated.

In its sample, this clone was seen once. What it binds is unknown. This TCR derives from a man between 60 and 70 years old in good health and CMV-seronegative. The V and J genes are TRBV20-1 and TRBJ2-3; no definite D call. Sequenced material: PBMCs. The CDR3 DNA reads as TGCAGTGCTAGTTACGAGGATACGCAGTATTTT. This sequence encodes CSASYEDTQYF.